This is a list of T cell receptor beta chains from one sample in a study of shared clonotypes between healthy human individuals. Assay used: immunoSEQ multiplex PCR; TCRdb lists only in-frame clones, some missing. This table has roughly 660,000 clones, 90% appearing once. Sequencing used memory CD8+ T cells from PBMCs. Receptor source: a man between 18 and 29 years old in good health. Some clones in this sample may be carry-over from other donors' samples. The CDR3 runs from the conserved cysteine through the conserved F or W. Fields, in order: D gene, V gene, clone size, J gene, CDR3 DNA, CDR3 protein. D genes are given only for firm matches. Size is omitted from some rows. Given values are once, few, many or a class for expanded clones.

>.|TRBV6-5|.|TRBJ2-2
TGTGCCAGTGGGGTCAGGTCAGACGGGGAGCTGTTTTTT
CASGVRSDGELFF
>.|TRBV11-3|.|TRBJ2-1
TGTGCCAGCAGCCTTCGACTAGTAGGTGAGCAGTTCTTC
CASSLRLVGEQFF
>.|TRBV7-2|.|TRBJ2-2
TGTGCCAGCAGCCCGGGGATTTACACCGGGGAGCTGTTTTTT
CASSPGIYTGELFF
>TRBD1|TRBV7-8|.|TRBJ2-7
TGTGCCAGCAGCTTGGGACAGGAGCCCTACGAGCAGTACTTC
CASSLGQEPYEQYF
>TRBD2|TRBV10-2|.|TRBJ2-2
TGCGCCAGCAGCGGGACTAGCGGGATGGTGGAGCTGTTTTTT
CASSGTSGMVELFF
>.|TRBV19|.|TRBJ1-5
TGTGCCAGTACCTGGGGCAGGGGCAATCAGCCCCAGCATTTT
CASTWGRGNQPQHF
>.|TRBV5-4|once|TRBJ2-5
TGTGCCAGCAGCTTGTGCGCGGTATGTGAGGAGACCCAGTACTTC
CASSLCAVCEETQYF
>.|TRBV2|.|TRBJ1-5
TGTGCCAGCAGCGCCCGGGACCTGGGTGGCAATCAGCCCCAGCATTTT
CASSARDLGGNQPQHF
>.|TRBV10-1|.|TRBJ2-1
TGCGCCAGCAGTGCTATCCGGACAGAGCGGTACAATGAGCAGTTCTTC
CASSAIRTERYNEQFF
>.|TRBV7-6|.|TRBJ2-5
TGTGCCAGCAGCACCGGACGGTTCCAAGAGACCCAGTACTTC
CASSTGRFQETQYF
>.|TRBV29-1|.|TRBJ1-4
TGCAGCGTTGGGGTCCAGGGATCCGCTAATGAAAAACTGTTTTTT
CSVGVQGSANEKLFF
>TRBD1|TRBV4-3|.|TRBJ1-1
TGCGCCAGCAGGCTAGGGACAGGGGTTATGAACACTGAAGCTTTCTTT
CASRLGTGVMNTEAFF
>.|TRBV27|few|TRBJ1-1
TGTGCCAGCAGCTGGGCGTCGGGGCAGATCAACACTGAAGCTTTCTTT
CASSWASGQINTEAFF
>.|TRBV27|.|TRBJ2-5
TGTGCCAGCAGTTCGAATCCCTTGGAGACCCAGTACTTC
CASSSNPLETQYF
>.|TRBV5-8|.|TRBJ2-7
TGTGCCAGCAGCTTGGGATTCCCCACTTCCCTACGGGAGCAGTACTTC
CASSLGFPTSLREQYF
>.|TRBV9|.|TRBJ2-6
TGTGCCAGCCGGACTGGGGCCAACGTCCTGACTTTC
CASRTGANVLTF
>.|TRBV19|.|TRBJ1-1
TGTGCCAGTAGCCCGGGTGCTGAAGCTTTCTTT
CASSPGAEAFF
>TRBD1|TRBV6-1|.|TRBJ1-1
TGTGCCAGCAGGGACAGGGTGCGCACTGAAGCTTTCTTT
CASRDRVRTEAFF
>.|TRBV7-9|.|TRBJ2-1
TGTGCCAGCAGCTTAGTCGGGCGGAATGAGCAGTTCTTC
CASSLVGRNEQFF
>.|TRBV11-2|once|TRBJ2-1
TGTGCCAGCAGCTTAGCCACGGGCAATGAGCAGTTCTTC
CASSLATGNEQFF
>.|TRBV14|.|TRBJ1-4
TGTGCCAGCAGCCAAGAAATGAGGGGGGTGGTTGGTGAAAAACTGTTTTTT
CASSQEMRGVVGEKLFF
>.|TRBV19|.|TRBJ1-5
TGTGCCAGTACCCCTATAGGGGGAGCGGGCAATCAGCCCCAGCATTTT
CASTPIGGAGNQPQHF
>.|TRBV7-9|.|TRBJ2-7
TGTGCCAGCAGCCAACAAGGGGGGGAGCAGTACTTC
CASSQQGGEQYF
>TRBD1|TRBV7-6|.|TRBJ2-6
TGTGCCAGCAGCTTAACCCGACAGGGCTCTGGGGCCAACGTCCTGACTTTC
CASSLTRQGSGANVLTF